Listed below are T cell receptor beta chains from one sample, sequenced in a study of OX40 agonist ivuxolimab in advanced cancers. Only in-frame clones appear in the TCRdb table, and some are missing; sequencing was by immunoSEQ multiplex PCR. The sample holds more than 100,000 clones, 75% to 90% seen once. Source: CD4+ or CD8+ T cells sorted from blood, taken in a trial of the OX40 agonist ivuxolimab. The receptor source for this set is an adult with an advanced solid tumor such as melanoma, head and neck, liver or kidney cancer. CDR3s include the opening cysteine and the closing phenylalanine or tryptophan. D genes are given only for firm matches. Size values are once, few and many counts, or a class for expanded clones, and some rows have none.

len | d_gene | j_gene | v_gene | abundance | CDR3nt | CDR3aa
14 | . | TRBJ2-3 | TRBV18 | . | TGTGCCAGCTCCCCGACTACAAACACAGATACGCAGTATTTT | CASSPTTNTDTQYF
13 | . | TRBJ2-3 | TRBV6-5 | . | TGTGCCAGCAGTCGCCGGGGTACAGATACGCAGTATTTT | CASSRRGTDTQYF
13 | TRBD1 | TRBJ1-6 | TRBV9 | few | TGTGCCAGCAGCGCGACAGGGGCCTCACCCCTCCACTTT | CASSATGASPLHF
12 | . | TRBJ2-3 | TRBV5-1 | . | TGCGCCAGCAGCTTGGAGGCAGATACGCAGTATTTT | CASSLEADTQYF
13 | . | TRBJ1-1 | TRBV19 | few | TGTGCCAGTAAGAGGACGGAGAACACTGAAGCTTTCTTT | CASKRTENTEAFF
15 | TRBD1 | TRBJ2-5 | TRBV18 | . | TGTGCCAGCTCACCGGTGACAGGGTCGACGGAGACCCAGTACTTC | CASSPVTGSTETQYF
13 | TRBD1 | TRBJ1-2 | TRBV5-4 | . | TGTGCCAGCAGCTTCGACAGGGGCGATGGCTACACCTTC | CASSFDRGDGYTF
16 | TRBD2 | TRBJ2-1 | TRBV5-1 | . | TGCGCCAGCAGCAATCCCAGCGGGGGGGCCTGGAGCGAGCAGTTCTTC | CASSNPSGGAWSEQFF
14 | . | TRBJ2-7 | TRBV9 | few | TGTGCCAGCAGCGTAGCTTGGACCCCCTACGAGCAGTACTTC | CASSVAWTPYEQYF
16 | . | TRBJ2-6 | TRBV7-9 | once | TGTGCCAGCAGCTCCCTCACGACGGGAGGGGCCAACGTCCTGACTTTC | CASSSLTTGGANVLTF
14 | TRBD1 | TRBJ2-3 | TRBV28 | once | TGTGCCAGCAGTTCCGGACAGGGACCAGATACGCAGTATTTT | CASSSGQGPDTQYF
14 | TRBD1 | TRBJ1-2 | TRBV6-5 | . | TGTGCCAGCAGGACAGGGACAGCAAACTATGGCTACACCTTC | CASRTGTANYGYTF
13 | . | TRBJ1-5 | TRBV7-9 | . | TGTGCCAGCAGCTCTGGGGGGGGGCAGCCCCAGCATTTT | CASSSGGGQPQHF
12 | TRBD2 | TRBJ2-3 | TRBV5-8 | . | TGTGCCAGCAGCTTGGTGGTAGCGGGGAGGTATTTT | CASSLVVAGRYF
14 | . | TRBJ2-5 | TRBV7-3 | once | TGTGCCAGCAGCTTAAACGGGGGACAAGAGACCCAGTACTTC | CASSLNGGQETQYF
12 | . | TRBJ1-2 | TRBV7-2 | . | TGTGCCAGCAGCTTAATGGGGTATGGCTACACCTTC | CASSLMGYGYTF
15 | . | TRBJ1-4 | TRBV5-5 | . | TGTGCCAGCAGCTTGATTAGCCAGCGTAATGAAAAACTGTTTTTT | CASSLISQRNEKLFF
15 | TRBD1 | TRBJ1-2 | TRBV28 | . | TGTGCCAGCAGTTTGGACAGGGGGAAGAACTATGGCTACACCTTC | CASSLDRGKNYGYTF
14 | . | TRBJ2-1 | TRBV28 | . | TGTGCCAGCAGTTTTGGGGGGCTATACAATGAGCAGTTCTTC | CASSFGGLYNEQFF
18 | . | TRBJ2-1 | TRBV21-1 | . | TGTGCCAGCAGCAAAATAGGGTGCAGGTGGAAGGGAGGCAATGAGCAGTTCTTC | CASSKIGCRWKGGNEQFF
15 | TRBD1 | TRBJ2-7 | TRBV4-3 | . | TGCGCCAGCAGCCAAGAACCGGGACAGAACTACGAGCAGTACTTC | CASSQEPGQNYEQYF
10 | TRBD1 | TRBJ1-2 | TRBV29-1 | . | TGCAGCGCCGGAGGGACAGACTACACCTTC | CSAGGTDYTF
14 | . | TRBJ1-1 | TRBV4-1 | . | TGCGCCAGCAGCCCTCGGGAGTTCAGCACTGAAGCTTTCTTT | CASSPREFSTEAFF
13 | . | TRBJ1-2 | TRBV6-5 | . | TGTGCCAGCAGTACTCGAGACAGGCATGGCTACACCTTC | CASSTRDRHGYTF
17 | . | TRBJ1-2 | TRBV19 | . | TGTGCCAGTAGTATAGGTCCCAAACGATCAGCTAACTATGGCTACACCTTC | CASSIGPKRSANYGYTF
13 | . | TRBJ1-5 | TRBV7-8 | . | TGTGCCAGCAGCTTAGACCGTGACCAGCCCCAGCATTTT | CASSLDRDQPQHF